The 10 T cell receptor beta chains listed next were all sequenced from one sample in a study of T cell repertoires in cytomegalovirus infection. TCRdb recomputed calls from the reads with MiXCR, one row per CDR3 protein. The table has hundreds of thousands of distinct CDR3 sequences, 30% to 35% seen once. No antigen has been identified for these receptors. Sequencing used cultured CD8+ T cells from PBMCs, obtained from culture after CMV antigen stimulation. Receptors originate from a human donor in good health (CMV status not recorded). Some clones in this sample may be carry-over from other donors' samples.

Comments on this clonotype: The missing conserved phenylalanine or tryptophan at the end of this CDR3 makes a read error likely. CDR3 nucleotide sequence: TGTGCCAGCAGCGTAGACAACAGGGGGGCGGGGGAGCAGTTCTCC. Translation gives CASSVDNRGAGEQFS. The chain couples TRBV9 to TRBJ2-1, with TRBD1 matching over 8 bases. V shed 0 bases, J shed 10 bases, and the junction held 9 bases outside the gene matches. The CDR3 is 15 residues long. The germline V gene encodes CDR1 SGDLS and CDR2 YYNGEE.

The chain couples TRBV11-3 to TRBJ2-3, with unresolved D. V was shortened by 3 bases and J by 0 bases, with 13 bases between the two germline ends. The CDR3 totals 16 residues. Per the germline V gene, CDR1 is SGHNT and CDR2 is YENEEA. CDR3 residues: CASSFSSEDSTDTQYF. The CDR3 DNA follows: TGTGCCAGCAGCTTTAGCTCCGAGGATAGCACAGATACGCAGTATTTT.

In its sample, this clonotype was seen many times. The CDR3 loop reads CASTLGWNEQFF. DNA for the CDR3: TGTGCCAGCACCCTGGGCTGGAATGAGCAGTTCTTC. This chain connects TRBV7-8 to TRBJ2-1; D ambiguous. CDR3 length: 12 residues. Germline values: CDR1 SGHVS, CDR2 FQNEAQ. Trimming removed 7 bases from V and 7 bases from J, with 11 bases in between.

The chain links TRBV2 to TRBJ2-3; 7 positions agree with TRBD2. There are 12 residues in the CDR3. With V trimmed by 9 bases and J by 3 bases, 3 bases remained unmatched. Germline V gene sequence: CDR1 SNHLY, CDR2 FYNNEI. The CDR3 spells CASAGETDTQYF. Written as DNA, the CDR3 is TGTGCCAGTGCGGGGGAGACAGATACGCAGTATTTT.

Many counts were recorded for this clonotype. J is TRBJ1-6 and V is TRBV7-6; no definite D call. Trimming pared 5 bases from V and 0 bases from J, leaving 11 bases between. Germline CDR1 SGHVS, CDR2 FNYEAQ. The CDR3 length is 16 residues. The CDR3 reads CASSQAGSSYNSPLHF. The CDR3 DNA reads TGTGCCAGCAGCCAGGCGGGGAGCTCCTATAATTCACCCCTCCACTTT.

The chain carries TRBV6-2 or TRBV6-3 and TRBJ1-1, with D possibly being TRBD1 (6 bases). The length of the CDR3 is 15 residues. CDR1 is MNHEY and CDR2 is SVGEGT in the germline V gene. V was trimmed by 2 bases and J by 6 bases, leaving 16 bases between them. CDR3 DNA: TGTGCCAGCAGTTACGCCGGGGGGCGAGGACCTGAAGCTTTCTTT. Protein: CASSYAGGRGPEAFF.

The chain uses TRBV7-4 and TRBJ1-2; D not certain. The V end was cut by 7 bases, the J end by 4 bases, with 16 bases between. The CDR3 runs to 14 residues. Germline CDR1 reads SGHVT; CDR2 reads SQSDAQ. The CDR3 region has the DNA TGTGCCAGCACGGTGCGAGTAGAGCTCTATGGCTACACCTTC. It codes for CASTVRVELYGYTF.

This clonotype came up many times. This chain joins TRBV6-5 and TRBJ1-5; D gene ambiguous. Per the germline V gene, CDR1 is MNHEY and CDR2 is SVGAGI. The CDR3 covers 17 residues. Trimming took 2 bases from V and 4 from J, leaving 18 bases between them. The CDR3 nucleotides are TGTGCCAGCAGTTACCCGAGGGCTTCCGAGGGTAATCAGCCCCAGCATTTT. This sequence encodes CASSYPRASEGNQPQHF.

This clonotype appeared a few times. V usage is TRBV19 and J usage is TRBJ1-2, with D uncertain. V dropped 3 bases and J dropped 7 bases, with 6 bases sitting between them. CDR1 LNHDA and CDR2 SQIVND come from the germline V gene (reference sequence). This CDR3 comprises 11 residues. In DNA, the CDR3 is TGTGCCAGTAGTATGAACAGTGGCTACACCTTC. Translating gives CASSMNSGYTF.

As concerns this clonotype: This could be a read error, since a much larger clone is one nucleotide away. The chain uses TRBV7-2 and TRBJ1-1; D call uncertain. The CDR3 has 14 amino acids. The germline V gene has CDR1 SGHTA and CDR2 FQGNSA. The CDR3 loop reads CASSAPGLSFETFF. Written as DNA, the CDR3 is TGTGCCAGCAGCGCACCTGGACTCTCTTTTGAAACTTTCTTT.